This T cell receptor beta chain emerged from a study of T cells after yellow fever vaccination. Findings and caveats of the study: There was a possibility that FACS-sorted repertoires contained abundant clonotypes contaminating from the bulk population.

The germline gives CDR1 SGHTA, CDR2 FQGNSA. Trimming took 7 bases from V and 14 from J, leaving 15 bases between them. The CDR3 is 12 amino acids. MiXCR was run by TCRdb on the 5' RACE reads, yielding one entry per CDR3 protein. The data contain a few hundred thousand distinct CDR3 sequences, roughly 11% of them singletons. The sample holds a few counts of this clonotype. Antigen specificity is unknown. The TCR was taken from a man aged 18-30 years who received the YFV17D yellow fever vaccine. V usage is TRBV7-2 and J usage is TRBJ1-6; D unresolved. Sequenced here: PBMCs, sampled on the day of the first yellow fever vaccination. DNA for the CDR3: TGTGCCAGCACCAAAAGCCCCCCTACCCTCCACTTT. It is translated as CASTKSPPTLHF. Full variable domain (outside the CDR3, taken from reference TRBV7-2 and TRBJ1-6): GAGVSQSPSNKVTEKGKDVELRCDPISGHTALYWYRQSLGQGLEFLIYFQGNSAPDKSGLPSDRFSAERTGGSVSTLTIQRTQQEDSAVYLCASTKSPPTLHFGNGTRLTVT.